What follows are 16 T cell receptor beta chains derived from one specimen sequenced in a study of shared clonotypes between healthy human individuals. Generated by immunoSEQ multiplex PCR, the TCRdb table keeps only in-frame clones and is missing some. The top ten hold about 0.35% of the sample, which has more than 1.2 million clones, approximately 98.5% seen once. Material for sequencing was naive CD4+ T cells sorted from blood. Documented subset: CD45RA+ positively selected. Source of these receptors: a man aged 25-40 years in good health.

V gene TRBV18 combines with J gene TRBJ2-6; D unclear. Trimming stripped 4 bases from V and 0 bases from J, with 7 bases between. CDR1 KGHSH and CDR2 LQKENI come from the germline V gene. CDR3 length equals 15 residues. The CDR3 coding sequence is TGTGCCAGCTCACAGTCAACCTCTGGGGCCAACGTCCTGACTTTC. This encodes CASSQSTSGANVLTF.

The J gene is TRBJ2-3, the V gene TRBV28; 7 nucleotides align to TRBD2. Germline-derived CDR1 and CDR2 are MDHEN and SYDVKM. CDR3 length equals 14 residues. The V and J ends lost 2 bases and 6 bases, in that order; junction bases with no gene match: 5. CDR3 loop: CASSLAGVADTQYF. DNA of the CDR3: TGTGCCAGCAGTTTAGCGGGAGTAGCCGATACGCAGTATTTT.

A word on this clone: The junction departs from the called germline gene at one end, perhaps through a read error. Other DNA sequences in this sample translate to the same CDR3. V gene TRBV7-7 combines with J gene TRBJ2-5, with D perhaps being TRBD1 or TRBD2 (6 bases each). Per germline, CDR1 SSHAT and CDR2 FNYEAQ (reference sequence). The CDR3 runs to 13 residues. This chain's CDR3 is CASSLGGGETQYF. The CDR3 nucleotides read TGTGCTAGCAGCTTAGGAGGGGGGGAGACCCAGTACTTC.

In regard to this clone: The sample carries other DNA sequences with the same CDR3. This sequence joins TRBV4-1 and TRBJ2-1; D may be TRBD1 (6 bases). The CDR3 covers 15 residues. V lost 2 bases and J 0 bases, leaving 8 bases between the germline ends. The germline V gene encodes CDR1 MGHRA and CDR2 YSYEKL. CDR3 DNA: TGCGCCAGCAGCCAAACAGGGAGCTCCTACAATGAGCAGTTCTTC. Translated, it gives CASSQTGSSYNEQFF.

The J gene is TRBJ1-2, the V gene TRBV7-8; D is possibly TRBD1 (5 bases). The germline V and J ends were trimmed by 1 base and 5 bases, with 14 bases remaining between them. From germline, CDR1 is SGHVS and CDR2 FQNEAQ. The CDR3 contains 15 residues. The CDR3 DNA reads as TGTGCCAGCAGCTTAGGGACCACGGGGGGGTATGGCTACACCTTC. It translates to CASSLGTTGGYGYTF.

J is TRBJ1-4 and V is TRBV5-1; 11 bases match TRBD1. V gave up 3 bases and J gave up 8 bases; unmatched junction bases: 9. CDR1 is SGHRS, CDR2 YFSETQ, per germline. CDR3 length equals 16 residues. CDR3 coding DNA: TGCGCCAGCAGCTCCAGCGGAGGGACAGGGGGAGAAAAACTGTTTTTT. This gives the protein CASSSSGGTGGEKLFF.

The chain is built from TRBV7-9 and TRBJ1-1, with TRBD1 matching over 10 bases. V trimming: 5 bases; J trimming: 1 base; junction bases outside the gene matches: 13. The germline V gene has CDR1 SEHNR and CDR2 FQNEAQ (reference sequence). There are 18 residues in the CDR3. Here the CDR3 reads CASSRPGQGSFGNTEAFF. CDR3 DNA sequence: TGTGCCAGCAGCCGCCCGGGACAGGGGTCATTTGGGAACACTGAAGCTTTCTTT.

The CDR3 region is CASSDVSRNEQFF. CDR3 coding DNA: TGCGCCAGCAGTGATGTGTCTCGCAATGAGCAGTTCTTC. The rearrangement links TRBV10-2 to TRBJ2-1, with D unclear. CDR1 is WSHSY and CDR2 is SAAADI in the germline V gene. Trimming pared 3 bases from V and 6 bases from J, leaving 9 bases between. The CDR3 is made up of 13 amino acids.

The rearrangement joins TRBV18 to TRBJ1-5; D perhaps matches TRBD1 (5 bases). The V end lost 5 bases, the J end lost 4 bases, and 9 bases lay between the germline ends. Germline CDR1 and CDR2: KGHSH and LQKENI. The CDR3 is 13 residues long. The CDR3 loop is CASSAGRNQPQHF. CDR3 DNA: TGTGCCAGCTCAGCAGGGAGGAATCAGCCCCAGCATTTT.

This chain joins TRBV7-2 and TRBJ2-7; possibly TRBD2 for D (6 bases). CDR3 length equals 15 residues. Germline values: CDR1 SGHTA, CDR2 FQGNSA. V lost 5 bases to trimming and J lost 0 bases, with 14 bases between them. This CDR3 is CASSRDSRSSYEQYF. The DNA for the CDR3 is TGTGCCAGCAGCAGGGACTCAAGGAGCTCCTACGAGCAGTACTTC.

The V and J genes are TRBV6-5 and TRBJ1-1, with D possibly being TRBD1 (6 bases). V dropped 4 bases and J dropped 1 base, with 13 bases sitting between them. There are 15 residues in the CDR3. CDR1 is MNHEY, CDR2 SVGAGI, per germline. CDR3: CASSWGDTGNTEAFF. The CDR3 bases are TGTGCCAGCAGTTGGGGGGACACAGGGAACACTGAAGCTTTCTTT.

This chain joins TRBV28 and TRBJ1-3; D remains unclear. This CDR3 contains 15 residues. The germline V and J ends were trimmed by 5 bases and 0 bases, with 11 bases remaining between them. From germline, CDR1 is MDHEN and CDR2 SYDVKM. CDR3 in DNA: TGTGCCAGCAGTCCCCAGGCCTACTCTGGAAACACCATATATTTT. It is translated as CASSPQAYSGNTIYF.

CDR3 sequence reads: CASSVWGTEAFF. CDR3 DNA sequence: TGTGCCAGCAGTGTTTGGGGCACTGAAGCTTTCTTT. The chain couples TRBV2 to TRBJ1-1, with unresolved D. This CDR3 region has 12 residues. Trimming removed 4 bases from V and 4 bases from J, with 7 bases in between. CDR1 and CDR2 (germline): SNHLY, FYNNEI.

As for this clone: Other DNA sequences in the sample encode the same CDR3. This chain connects TRBV6-1 to TRBJ1-5; D unclear. This CDR3 is 13 amino acids long. The germline V and J ends were trimmed by 1 base and 4 bases, with 5 bases remaining between them. CDR1 and CDR2 (germline): MNHNS, SASEGT. The DNA for the CDR3 is TGTGCCAGCAGTGAAGGGATTAATCAGCCCCAGCATTTT. Amino acid sequence: CASSEGINQPQHF.

The rearrangement uses TRBV18 and TRBJ2-3; 11 nucleotides match TRBD2. Losses at the gene ends were 3 bases for V and 7 bases for J; bases not matched to a gene: 3. This CDR3 has 14 residues. The germline V gene has CDR1 KGHSH and CDR2 LQKENI. The CDR3 is CASSPTSGSYTQYF. Written as DNA, the CDR3 is TGTGCCAGCTCACCTACTAGCGGGAGTTATACGCAGTATTTT.

The DNA for the CDR3 is TGTGCCAGCAGTATGGGAGGGGGGCAGTTCTTC. Protein sequence: CASSMGGGQFF. This chain uses TRBV6-5 with TRBJ2-1; D possibly corresponds to TRBD2 (7 bases). V gave up 5 bases and J gave up 12 bases, with 11 bases separating them. The V gene's germline CDR1 is MNHEY and CDR2 SVGAGI. This CDR3 region has 11 residues.